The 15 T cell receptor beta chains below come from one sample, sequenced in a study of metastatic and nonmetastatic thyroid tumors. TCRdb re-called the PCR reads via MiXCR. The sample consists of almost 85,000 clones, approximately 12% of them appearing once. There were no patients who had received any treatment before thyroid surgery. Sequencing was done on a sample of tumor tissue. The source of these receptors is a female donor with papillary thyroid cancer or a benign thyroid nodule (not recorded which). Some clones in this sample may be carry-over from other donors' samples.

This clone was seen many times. The CDR3 DNA follows: TGCAGTGCGGCGGACAGGGCCAAAAACATTCAGTACTTC. Its translation: CSAADRAKNIQYF. The chain is built from TRBV20-1 and TRBJ2-4; the match to TRBD1 covers 7 bases. V trimming: 6 bases; J trimming: 1 base; junction bases outside the gene matches: 3. The CDR3 is 13 residues long. Germline V gene sequence: CDR1 DFQATT, CDR2 SNEGSKA (reference sequence).

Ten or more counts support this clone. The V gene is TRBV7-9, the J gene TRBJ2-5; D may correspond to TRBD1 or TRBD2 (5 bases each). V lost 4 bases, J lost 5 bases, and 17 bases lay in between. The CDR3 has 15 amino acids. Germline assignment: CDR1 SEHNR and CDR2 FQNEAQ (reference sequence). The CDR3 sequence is CASSSGTGRAETQYF. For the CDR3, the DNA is TGTGCCAGCAGCTCGGGGACGGGGAGAGCGGAGACCCAGTACTTC. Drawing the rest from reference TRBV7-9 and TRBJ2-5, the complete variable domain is DTGVSQNPRHKITKRGQNVTFRCDPISEHNRLYWYRQTLGQGPEFLTYFQNEAQLEKSRLLSDRFSAERPKGSFSTLEIQRTEQGDSAMYLCASSSGTGRAETQYFGPGTRLLVL.

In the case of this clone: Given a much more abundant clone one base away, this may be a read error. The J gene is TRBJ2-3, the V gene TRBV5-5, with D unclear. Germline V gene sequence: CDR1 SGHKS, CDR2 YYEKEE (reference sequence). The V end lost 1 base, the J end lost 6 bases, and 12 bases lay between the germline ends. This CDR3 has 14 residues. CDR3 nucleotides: TGTGCCAGCAGCTTGTCATGCCCAGCCGATACGCAGTATTTT. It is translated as CASSLSCPADTQYF.

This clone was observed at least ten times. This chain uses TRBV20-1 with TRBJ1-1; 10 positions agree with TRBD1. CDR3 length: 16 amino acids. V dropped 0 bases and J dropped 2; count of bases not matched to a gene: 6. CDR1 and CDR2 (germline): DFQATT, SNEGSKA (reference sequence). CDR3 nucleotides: TGCAGTGCTAGAGAACCGGGACAGGGGACAAACACTGAAGCTTTCTTT. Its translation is CSAREPGQGTNTEAFF.

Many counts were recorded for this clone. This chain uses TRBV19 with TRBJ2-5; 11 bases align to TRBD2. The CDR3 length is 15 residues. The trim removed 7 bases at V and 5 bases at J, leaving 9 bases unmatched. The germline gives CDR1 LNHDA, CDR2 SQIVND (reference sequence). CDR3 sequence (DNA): TGTGCCAGTACCACTAGCGGGAGAGTGGGGGAGACCCAGTACTTC. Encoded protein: CASTTSGRVGETQYF.

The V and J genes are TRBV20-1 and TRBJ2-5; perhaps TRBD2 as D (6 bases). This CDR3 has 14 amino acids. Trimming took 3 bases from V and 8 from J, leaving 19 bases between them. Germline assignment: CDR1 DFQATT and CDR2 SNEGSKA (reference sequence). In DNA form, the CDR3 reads TGCAGTGCTAGGATTCGCGGGATGCAGCAAACCCAGTACTTC. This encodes CSARIRGMQQTQYF.

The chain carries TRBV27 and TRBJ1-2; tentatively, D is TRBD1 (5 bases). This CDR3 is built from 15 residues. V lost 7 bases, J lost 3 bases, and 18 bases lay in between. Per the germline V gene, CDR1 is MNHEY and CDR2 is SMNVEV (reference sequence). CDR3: CASIRHGADDYGYTF. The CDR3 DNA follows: TGTGCCAGCATAAGACATGGGGCGGACGACTATGGCTACACCTTC.

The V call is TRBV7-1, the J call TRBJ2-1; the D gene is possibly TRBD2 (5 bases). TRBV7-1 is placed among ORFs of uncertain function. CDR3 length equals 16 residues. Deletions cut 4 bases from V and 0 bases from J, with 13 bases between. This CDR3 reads CASSFSGPSSYNEQFF. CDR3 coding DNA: TGTGCCAGCAGCTTCAGCGGTCCTAGCTCCTACAATGAGCAGTTCTTC.

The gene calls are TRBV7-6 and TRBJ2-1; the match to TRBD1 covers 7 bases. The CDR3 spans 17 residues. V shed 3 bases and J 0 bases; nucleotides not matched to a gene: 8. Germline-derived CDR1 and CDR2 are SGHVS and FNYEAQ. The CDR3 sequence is CASSLRQGHISYNEQFF. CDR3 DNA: TGTGCCAGCAGCTTGAGACAGGGACATATCTCCTACAATGAGCAGTTCTTC.

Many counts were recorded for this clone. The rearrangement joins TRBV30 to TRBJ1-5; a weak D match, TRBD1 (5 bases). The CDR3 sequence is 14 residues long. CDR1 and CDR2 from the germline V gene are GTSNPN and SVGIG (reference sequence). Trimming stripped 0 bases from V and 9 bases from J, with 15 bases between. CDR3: CAWSVLGPQGPQHF. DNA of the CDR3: TGTGCCTGGAGTGTACTGGGACCCCAGGGGCCCCAGCATTTT.

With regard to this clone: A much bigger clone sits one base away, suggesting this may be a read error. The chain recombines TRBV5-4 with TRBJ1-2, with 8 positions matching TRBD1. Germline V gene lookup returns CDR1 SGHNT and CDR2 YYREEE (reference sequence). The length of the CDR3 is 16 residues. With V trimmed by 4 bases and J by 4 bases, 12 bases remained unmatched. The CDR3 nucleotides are TGTGCCAGCAGCCTGGGGGGACAGGTGGATCTCTATGGCTACACCTTC. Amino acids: CASSLGGQVDLYGYTF. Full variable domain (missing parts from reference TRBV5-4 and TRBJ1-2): ETGVTQSPTHLIKTRGQQVTLRCSSQSGHNTVSWYQQALGQGPQFIFQYYREEENGRGNFPPRFSGLQFPNYSSELNVNALELDDSALYLCASSLGGQVDLYGYTFGSGTRLTVV.

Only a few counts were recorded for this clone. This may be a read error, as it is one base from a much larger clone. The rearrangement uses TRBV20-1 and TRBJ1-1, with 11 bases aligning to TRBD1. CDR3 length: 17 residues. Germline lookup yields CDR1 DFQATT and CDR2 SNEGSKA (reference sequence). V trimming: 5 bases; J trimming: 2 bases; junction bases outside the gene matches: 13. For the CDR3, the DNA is TGCAGTGCTCCAGCCTCCGGGACAGGGGGGGCCAACACTGAAGCTTTCTTT. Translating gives CSAPASGTGGANTEAFF.

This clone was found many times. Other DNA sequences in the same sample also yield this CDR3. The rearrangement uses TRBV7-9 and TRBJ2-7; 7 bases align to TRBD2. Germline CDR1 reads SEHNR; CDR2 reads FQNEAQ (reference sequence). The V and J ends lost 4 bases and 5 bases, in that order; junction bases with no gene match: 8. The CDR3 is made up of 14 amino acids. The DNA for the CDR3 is TGTGCCAGCAGCTCAACGGGGGGAATCCACGAGCAGTACTTC. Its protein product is CASSSTGGIHEQYF.

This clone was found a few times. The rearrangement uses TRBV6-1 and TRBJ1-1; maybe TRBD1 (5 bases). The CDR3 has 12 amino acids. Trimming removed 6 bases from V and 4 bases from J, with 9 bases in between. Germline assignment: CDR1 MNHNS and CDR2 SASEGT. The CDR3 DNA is TGTGCCAGCAGAGGGGTCCTCACTGAAGCTTTCTTT. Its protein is CASRGVLTEAFF.

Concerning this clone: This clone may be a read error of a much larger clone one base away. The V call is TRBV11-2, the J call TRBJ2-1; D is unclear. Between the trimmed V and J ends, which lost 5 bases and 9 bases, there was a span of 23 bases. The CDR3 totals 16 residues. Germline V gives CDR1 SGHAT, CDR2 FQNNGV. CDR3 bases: TGTGCCAGCAGCCCAAGCCCCTCTGAAGTAGCATCTGAGCAGTTCTTC. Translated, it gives CASSPSPSEVASEQFF.